A selection of T cell receptor beta chains follows, all from one sample in a study of OX40 agonist ivuxolimab in advanced cancers. Some clones are missing from TCRdb's copy, which holds only in-frame ones; the method was immunoSEQ multiplex PCR. This sample has tens of thousands of clones; 80% to 95% occur once, and the top ten carry over 0.35%. Sequences were derived from CD4+ or CD8+ T cells sorted from blood, sampled in a trial of the OX40 agonist ivuxolimab. The receptors come from an adult with an advanced solid tumor such as melanoma, head and neck, liver or kidney cancer. CDR3s include the opening cysteine and the closing phenylalanine or tryptophan. The order of the fields is CDR3 protein, CDR3 DNA, V gene, D gene, clone size, J gene. A D gene is named only where the DNA matches it firmly. Clone size is not always given. Where it is, it says once, few, many or a class for expanded clones.

CDR3aa: CASSTDSSGNTIYF; CDR3nt: TGTGCCAGCAGCACGGACAGCTCTGGAAACACCATATATTTT; v_gene: TRBV5-6; d_gene: .; abundance: .; j_gene: TRBJ1-3
CDR3aa: CASTEGQGIYEQYF; CDR3nt: TGCGCCAGCACGGAAGGACAGGGGATCTACGAGCAGTACTTC; v_gene: TRBV5-1; d_gene: TRBD1; abundance: .; j_gene: TRBJ2-7
CDR3aa: CASKVGRVDTGELFF; CDR3nt: TGTGCCAGCAAGGTTGGCAGGGTAGACACCGGGGAGCTGTTTTTT; v_gene: TRBV27; d_gene: .; abundance: .; j_gene: TRBJ2-2
CDR3aa: CASSQGRGLQGSQETQYF; CDR3nt: TGCGCCAGCAGCCAAGGAAGGGGCCTCCAGGGGTCCCAAGAGACCCAGTACTTC; v_gene: TRBV4-1; d_gene: .; abundance: once; j_gene: TRBJ2-5
CDR3aa: CASSRKPDHYEQYF; CDR3nt: TGTGCCAGTAGCCGAAAGCCGGATCACTACGAGCAGTACTTC; v_gene: TRBV19; d_gene: .; abundance: once; j_gene: TRBJ2-7
CDR3aa: CATSQGTSGTYEQYF; CDR3nt: TGCGCCACCTCACAAGGGACTAGCGGTACCTACGAGCAGTACTTC; v_gene: TRBV10-1; d_gene: TRBD2; abundance: .; j_gene: TRBJ2-7
CDR3aa: CASSDGGRAETQYF; CDR3nt: TGTGCCAGTAGCGACGGCGGGAGAGCTGAGACCCAGTACTTC; v_gene: TRBV19; d_gene: TRBD2; abundance: .; j_gene: TRBJ2-5
CDR3aa: CASSTQVITEAFF; CDR3nt: TGTGCCAGTAGTACCCAGGTTATCACTGAAGCTTTCTTT; v_gene: TRBV19; d_gene: .; abundance: .; j_gene: TRBJ1-1
CDR3aa: CASSEGLAGGNEQFF; CDR3nt: TGCGCCAGCAGTGAGGGACTAGCGGGAGGGAATGAGCAGTTCTTC; v_gene: TRBV10-1; d_gene: TRBD2; abundance: .; j_gene: TRBJ2-1
CDR3aa: CASRETGFGNQPQHF; CDR3nt: TGTGCCAGCAGGGAAACAGGGTTTGGCAATCAGCCCCAGCATTTT; v_gene: TRBV6-1; d_gene: .; abundance: .; j_gene: TRBJ1-5
CDR3aa: CASSRTGGFGYGYTF; CDR3nt: TGTGCCAGCAGCCGGACAGGGGGCTTCGGGTATGGCTACACCTTC; v_gene: TRBV14; d_gene: TRBD1; abundance: .; j_gene: TRBJ1-2
CDR3aa: CASSFSATNYGYTF; CDR3nt: TGTGCCAGCAGTTTCTCCGCGACTAACTATGGCTACACCTTC; v_gene: TRBV27; d_gene: .; abundance: .; j_gene: TRBJ1-2
CDR3aa: CASSLERGYYEQYF; CDR3nt: TGTGCCAGCAGCTTAGAGCGGGGGTACTACGAGCAGTACTTC; v_gene: TRBV7-8; d_gene: TRBD2; abundance: .; j_gene: TRBJ2-7
CDR3aa: CASSPGTSGSVEFF; CDR3nt: TGTGCCAGCAGCCCCGGGACTAGTGGGAGTGTAGAATTCTTC; v_gene: TRBV9; d_gene: TRBD2; abundance: .; j_gene: TRBJ2-1
CDR3aa: CSVVMTGYGYTF; CDR3nt: TGCAGCGTTGTGATGACAGGGTATGGCTACACCTTC; v_gene: TRBV29-1; d_gene: TRBD1; abundance: .; j_gene: TRBJ1-2
CDR3aa: CASSLLTSGGTYEQYF; CDR3nt: TGTGCCAGCAGCTTACTGACTAGCGGAGGAACCTACGAGCAGTACTTC; v_gene: TRBV5-5; d_gene: TRBD2; abundance: once; j_gene: TRBJ2-7
CDR3aa: CASSRTYNEQFF; CDR3nt: TGTGCCAGCAGCCGGACCTACAATGAGCAGTTCTTC; v_gene: TRBV7-9; d_gene: .; abundance: .; j_gene: TRBJ2-1
CDR3aa: CASGTQGQPQHF; CDR3nt: TGCGCCAGCGGGACACAGGGCCAGCCCCAGCATTTT; v_gene: TRBV10-1; d_gene: .; abundance: .; j_gene: TRBJ1-5
CDR3aa: CASSSQAKGYTF; CDR3nt: TGTGCCAGCAGTAGTCAGGCCAAGGGCTACACCTTC; v_gene: TRBV6-5; d_gene: .; abundance: .; j_gene: TRBJ1-2
CDR3aa: CASRTFGQGVSYEQYF; CDR3nt: TGTGCCAGCAGGACTTTCGGACAGGGGGTCTCCTACGAGCAGTACTTC; v_gene: TRBV5-6; d_gene: TRBD1; abundance: .; j_gene: TRBJ2-7
CDR3aa: CASRLSGGPYNEQFF; CDR3nt: TGCGCCAGCAGGCTTTCAGGGGGTCCCTACAATGAGCAGTTCTTC; v_gene: TRBV23-1; d_gene: TRBD1; abundance: .; j_gene: TRBJ2-1
CDR3aa: CASRKLNPGTGVNYGYTF; CDR3nt: TGTGCCAGCAGGAAGCTAAACCCGGGGACAGGGGTAAACTATGGCTACACCTTC; v_gene: TRBV2; d_gene: TRBD1; abundance: .; j_gene: TRBJ1-2